This passage covers 10 T cell receptor beta chains from one sample sequenced in a study of blood T cell repertoires in COVID-19. The data were produced by immunoSEQ multiplex PCR, yet TCRdb's version contains in-frame clones alone and is incomplete. Among under 85,000 clones listed, about four fifths were seen once. Sequenced: peripheral blood. These TCRs come from a man aged 50-59 years with acute or convalescent COVID-19.

With regard to this clone: At one end the junction does not follow the germline gene, possibly because of a read error. This chain joins TRBV12-3 or TRBV12-4 and TRBJ2-4; weak D call: TRBD1 (5 bases). The CDR3 runs 12 residues. Here the CDR3 reads CASSLSTGRRNF. In DNA, the CDR3 is TGTGCCAGCAGTTTATCAACAGGCCGACGGAACTTC.

V usage is TRBV7-9 and J usage is TRBJ2-1, with D possibly being TRBD2 (6 bases). CDR1 and CDR2 from the germline V gene are SEHNR and FQNEAQ (reference sequence). This CDR3 region has 14 residues. V shed 5 bases and J shed 6 bases, with 14 bases lying between them. The DNA of the CDR3 is TGTGCCAGCAGCCTCGGGGGAAGTTCCAATGAGCAGTTCTTC. This gives the protein CASSLGGSSNEQFF.

This clone has just a few counts. J is TRBJ1-4 and V is TRBV28; D perhaps matches TRBD1 (5 bases). This CDR3 comprises 15 residues. The germline V and J ends were trimmed by 5 bases and 5 bases, with 15 bases remaining between them. Germline V gene sequence: CDR1 MDHEN, CDR2 SYDVKM. The CDR3, as DNA: TGTGCCAGCAGTCCGGCTCAGGGCATGAATGAAAAACTGTTTTTT. It specifies CASSPAQGMNEKLFF.

CDR3 amino acids: CASSKQGASGNTIYF. In DNA form, the CDR3 reads TGTGCCAGCAGTAAACAGGGGGCCTCTGGAAACACCATATATTTT. This chain links TRBV7-9 with TRBJ1-3, with 9 bases aligning to TRBD1. Germline loops: CDR1 SEHNR, CDR2 FQNEAQ (reference sequence). The CDR3 has 15 residues. The ends lost 6 bases at V and 0 bases at J; junction bases unmatched: 3. The full variable domain, its missing parts supplied by reference TRBV7-9 and TRBJ1-3, is DTGVSQNPRHKITKRGQNVTFRCDPISEHNRLYWYRQTLGQGPEFLTYFQNEAQLEKSRLLSDRFSAERPKGSFSTLEIQRTEQGDSAMYLCASSKQGASGNTIYFGEGSWLTVV.

The chain couples TRBV18 to TRBJ2-5; D may be TRBD1 (5 bases). The CDR3 has 16 residues. Trimming stripped 3 bases from V and 2 bases from J, with 16 bases between. In germline, CDR1 is KGHSH, CDR2 LQKENI. CDR3 bases: TGTGCCAGCTCACCGGTCAGGGCAGCAACTCAAGAGACCCAGTACTTC. Encoded protein: CASSPVRAATQETQYF.

CDR3 in amino acids: CASSLGRRINTEAFF. In DNA form, the CDR3 reads TGTGCCAGCAGCCTGGGCCGACGGATTAACACTGAAGCTTTCTTT. The rearrangement joins TRBV7-9 to TRBJ1-1; no firm D call. Trimming removed 5 bases from V and 2 bases from J, with 15 bases in between. CDR1 is SEHNR and CDR2 is FQNEAQ in the germline V gene (reference sequence). The CDR3 covers 15 residues.

This chain uses TRBV7-2 with TRBJ2-2, with 8 bases aligning to TRBD2. The CDR3 covers 14 residues. Germline V gene data show CDR1 as SGHTA and CDR2 as FQGNSA. Trimming took 10 bases from V and 7 from J; bases not matched to a gene: 11. This chain's CDR3 is CATIAGTIGGELFF. CDR3 DNA: TGTGCCACCATAGCGGGAACTATAGGCGGGGAGCTGTTTTTT.

The CDR3 DNA reads TGTGCCAGCAGGCAAGGAGGGACTAGCGCCACTAGCTCCTACAATGAGCAGTTCTTC. Amino acid sequence: CASRQGGTSATSSYNEQFF. The chain links TRBV28 to TRBJ2-1; 10 nucleotides line up with TRBD2. This CDR3 region has 19 residues. Germline lookup yields CDR1 MDHEN and CDR2 SYDVKM. V dropped 6 bases and J dropped 0; count of bases not matched to a gene: 14.

The gene calls are TRBV4-3 and TRBJ1-1, with 8 nucleotides matching TRBD1. The J segment lost 5 bases and the V segment lost 0 bases, leaving 5 bases of the junction unmatched. This CDR3 is built from 15 residues. Germline V gene lookup returns CDR1 LGHNA and CDR2 YSLEER. CDR3 amino acids: CASSQDTGGVTEAFF. CDR3 DNA sequence: TGCGCCAGCAGCCAAGATACAGGGGGGGTTACTGAAGCTTTCTTT.

The chain has TRBV28 and TRBJ1-5, with a weak D call TRBD1 (6 bases). CDR1 and CDR2 from the germline V gene are MDHEN and SYDVKM. V was clipped by 6 bases and J by 1 base, with 13 bases between them. The CDR3 sequence is 15 residues long. The CDR3 DNA is TGTGCCAGCAGACCACAGGGAACAAGCAATCAGCCCCAGCATTTT. The encoded protein is CASRPQGTSNQPQHF.